This T cell receptor (beta chain) comes out of a study of metastatic and nonmetastatic thyroid tumors. Study information: Malignant thyroid and benign thyroid patients provided blood and tumor or nodule tissue whose repertoires were compared. The study's findings and limits: In blood and tumor, TCR beta diversity was reportedly significantly higher in malignant thyroid tumors than in benign nodules.

The length of the CDR3 is 19 residues. The junction had 13 bases not matched to a gene; V was cut back by 3 bases and J by 2 bases. The V gene's germline CDR1 is SGHAT and CDR2 FQDESV (reference sequence). To note about this clone: What it recognizes is unknown.

Per the original methods: In papillary thyroid cancer, a distant-metastasis classifier was built using CDR3 differences across clinicopathological groups. TCRdb recomputed clones from the PCR reads via MiXCR. It is TCRdb's table, rather than the study itself, that gives the V and J calls and clone size. The sample holds 21,000 or so clones, about 25% seen once. Among the patients, none had received any treatment before thyroid surgery. This chain uses TRBV11-1 with TRBJ2-3, with 11 bases lining up with TRBD2. The origin of this receptor is a female donor with papillary thyroid cancer or a benign thyroid nodule (not recorded which). Some clones in this sample may be carry-over from other donors' samples. Sequencing was done on a sample of blood. CDR3 residues: CASSFNLLRLAGNTDTQYF. Written as DNA, the CDR3 is TGTGCCAGCAGCTTTAATCTTCTAAGACTAGCGGGGAACACAGATACGCAGTATTTT.